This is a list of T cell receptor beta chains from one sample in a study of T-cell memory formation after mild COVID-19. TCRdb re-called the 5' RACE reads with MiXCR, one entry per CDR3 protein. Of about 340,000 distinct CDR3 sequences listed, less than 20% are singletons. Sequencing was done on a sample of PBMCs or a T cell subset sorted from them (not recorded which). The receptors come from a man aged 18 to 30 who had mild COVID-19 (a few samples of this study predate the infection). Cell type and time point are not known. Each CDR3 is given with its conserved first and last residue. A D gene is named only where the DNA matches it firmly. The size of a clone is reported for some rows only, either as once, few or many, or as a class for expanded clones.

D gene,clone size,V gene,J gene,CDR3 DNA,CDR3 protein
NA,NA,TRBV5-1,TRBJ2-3,TGCGACAGCAGCTACGGGGGGCCCAGCACAGATACGCAGTATTTT,CDSSYGGPSTDTQYF
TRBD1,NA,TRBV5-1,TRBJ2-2,TGCGCCAGCAGCTTGATGACAGGGGGCACCGGGGAGCTGTTTTTT,CASSLMTGGTGELFF
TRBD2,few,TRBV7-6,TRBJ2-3,TGTGCCAGCAGCTTAGACGTCAGCGGGGTTAGCACAGATACGCAGTATTTT,CASSLDVSGVSTDTQYF
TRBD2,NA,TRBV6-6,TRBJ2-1,TGTGCCAGCAGTTACCGCGGGGGGCGTAGTGAGCAGTTCTTC,CASSYRGGRSEQFF
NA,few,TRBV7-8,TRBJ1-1,TGTGCCAGCAGCCGACGGTACACTGAAGCTTTCTTT,CASSRRYTEAFF
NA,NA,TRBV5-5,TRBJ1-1,TGTGCCAGCAGCTTCCGGGGGGCGACATACAACACTGAAGCTTTCTTT,CASSFRGATYNTEAFF
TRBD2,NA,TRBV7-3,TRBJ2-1,TGTGCCAGCAGCTTAACGCTCGGCTCTAGCGGGGGAAGGGATGAGCAGTTCTTC,CASSLTLGSSGGRDEQFF
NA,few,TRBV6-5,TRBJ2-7,TGTGCCAGCAGTCCGACAGGACTCTACGAGCAGTACTTC,CASSPTGLYEQYF
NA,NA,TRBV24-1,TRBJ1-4,TGTGCCACCAGTGACCAGCCCTCTGCGGGGAATAATGAAAAACTGTTTTTT,CATSDQPSAGNNEKLFF
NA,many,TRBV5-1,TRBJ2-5,TGCGCCAGCAGCCAGGGATGGGAAGAGACCCAGTACTTC,CASSQGWEETQYF
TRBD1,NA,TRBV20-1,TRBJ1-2,TGCAGTGCGTCAACAGGGGAACGAGGCTACACCTTC,CSASTGERGYTF
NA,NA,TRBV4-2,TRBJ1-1,TGTGCCAGCAGCCAATCCGGACGGCTGAACACTGAAGCTTTCTTT,CASSQSGRLNTEAFF
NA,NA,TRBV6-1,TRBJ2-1,TGTGCCAGCAAAGGAGACCCTCACTACAATGAGCAGTTCTTC,CASKGDPHYNEQFF
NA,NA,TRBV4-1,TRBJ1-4,TGCGCCAGCAATACGCAAAGGGGGGATGAAAAACTGTTTTTT,CASNTQRGDEKLFF
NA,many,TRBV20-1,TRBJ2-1,TGCAGTGCCCACGAGACAGGAGGCAATGAGCAGTTCTTC,CSAHETGGNEQFF
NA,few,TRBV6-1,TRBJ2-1,TGTGCCAGCAGTGGTTTCAGGATGTTAGCGGAATCCTACAATGAGCAGTTCTTC,CASSGFRMLAESYNEQFF
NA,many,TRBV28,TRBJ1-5,TGTGCCAGCAGTTTGGCAGGGCATCAGCCCCAGCATTTT,CASSLAGHQPQHF
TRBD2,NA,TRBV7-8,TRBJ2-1,TGTGCCAGCAGCTTAGAGGGGACTAGCGGGGAGGGTGAGCAGTTCTTC,CASSLEGTSGEGEQFF
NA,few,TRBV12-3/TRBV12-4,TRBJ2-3,TGTGCCAGCAGTACCCTGGTTGATACGCAGTATTTT,CASSTLVDTQYF
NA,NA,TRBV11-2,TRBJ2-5,TGTGCCAGCAGCAAAATGCTGTGGGATTTGGAGACCCAGTACTTC,CASSKMLWDLETQYF
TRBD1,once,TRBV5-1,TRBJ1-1,TGCGCCAGCAGCTGGACAGGGGTCAACACTGAAGCTTTCTTT,CASSWTGVNTEAFF
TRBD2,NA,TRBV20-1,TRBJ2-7,TGCAGTGCTAGACCTAGCGGGGGGGCAAGGGAGCAGTACTTC,CSARPSGGAREQYF
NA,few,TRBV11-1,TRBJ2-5,TGTGCCAGCAGGTCCGGGACTCAAGAGACCCAGTACTTC,CASRSGTQETQYF
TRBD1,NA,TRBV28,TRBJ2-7,TGTGCCAGCAGTTTATCCGGGACAGGGTACAACGAGCAGTACTTC,CASSLSGTGYNEQYF
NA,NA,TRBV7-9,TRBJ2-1,TGTGCCAGCAGCTCAGCCTCGGCGGAGCAGTTCTTC,CASSSASAEQFF
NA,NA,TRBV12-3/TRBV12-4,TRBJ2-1,TGTGCCAGCGGCGCGCGGGCGACCTACAATGAGCAGTTCTTC,CASGARATYNEQFF
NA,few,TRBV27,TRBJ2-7,TGTGCCAGCAGTTTCTTCGCAGGCTCCTACGAGCAGTACTTC,CASSFFAGSYEQYF
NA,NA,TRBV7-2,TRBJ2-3,TGTGCCAGCAGCTTATCGGACAGCGTGACAGATACGCAGTATTTT,CASSLSDSVTDTQYF
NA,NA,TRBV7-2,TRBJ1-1,TGTGCCAGCAGCGTAGAGGGGCAGGGAGACACTGAAGCTTTCTTT,CASSVEGQGDTEAFF
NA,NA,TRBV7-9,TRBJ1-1,TGTGCCAGCAGCCTAAAGCCAGGGCAGGCTTTCTTT,CASSLKPGQAFF
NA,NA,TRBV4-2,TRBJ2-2,TGTGCCAGCTGGGATGCCGGAGGAACCGGGGAGCTGTTTTTT,CASWDAGGTGELFF
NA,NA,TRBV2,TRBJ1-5,TGTGCCAGCAGTGAAGATTGGACGGCAAAATCAGCCCCCCAGCATTTT,CASSEDWTAKSAPQHF
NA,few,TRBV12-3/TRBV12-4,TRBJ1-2,TGTGCCAGCGGGACGAACAGGGTTAACTATGGCTACACCTTC,CASGTNRVNYGYTF
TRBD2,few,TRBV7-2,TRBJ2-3,TGTGCCAGTCTACTAGCGGGGGAAGATACGCAGTATTTT,CASLLAGEDTQYF
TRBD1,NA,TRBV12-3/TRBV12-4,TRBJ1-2,TGTGCCAGCAGCCGTGGGACAGAGCTGAACTATGGCTACACCTTC,CASSRGTELNYGYTF
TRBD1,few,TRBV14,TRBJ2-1,TGTGCCAGCAGCCAAGACCCCGACAGGGTTAGAAATGAGCAGTTCTTC,CASSQDPDRVRNEQFF
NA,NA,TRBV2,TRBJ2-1,TGTGCCAGCCGAGGTATAGGGGAGTCCGGTGAGCAGTTCTTC,CASRGIGESGEQFF
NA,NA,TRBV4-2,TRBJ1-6,TGTGCCAGCAGCCAGGTACAGAATTCACCCCTCCACTTT,CASSQVQNSPLHF
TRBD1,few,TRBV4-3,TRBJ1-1,TGCGCCAGCAGCCAAGAATGGATCAGGGGGAGGATAATGAACACTGAAGCTTTCTTT,CASSQEWIRGRIMNTEAFF
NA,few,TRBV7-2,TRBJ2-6,TGTGCCAGCAGCTCTCGACCGGCGGGGTCCGTCTCTGGGGCCAACGTCCTGACTTTC,CASSSRPAGSVSGANVLTF
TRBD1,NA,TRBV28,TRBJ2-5,TGTGCCGCGGGCAGGGACAGGCGGGAGACCCAGTACTTC,CAAGRDRRETQYF
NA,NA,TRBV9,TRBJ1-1,TGTGCCAGCAGCGTGATCTCGAACACTGAAGCTTTCTTT,CASSVISNTEAFF